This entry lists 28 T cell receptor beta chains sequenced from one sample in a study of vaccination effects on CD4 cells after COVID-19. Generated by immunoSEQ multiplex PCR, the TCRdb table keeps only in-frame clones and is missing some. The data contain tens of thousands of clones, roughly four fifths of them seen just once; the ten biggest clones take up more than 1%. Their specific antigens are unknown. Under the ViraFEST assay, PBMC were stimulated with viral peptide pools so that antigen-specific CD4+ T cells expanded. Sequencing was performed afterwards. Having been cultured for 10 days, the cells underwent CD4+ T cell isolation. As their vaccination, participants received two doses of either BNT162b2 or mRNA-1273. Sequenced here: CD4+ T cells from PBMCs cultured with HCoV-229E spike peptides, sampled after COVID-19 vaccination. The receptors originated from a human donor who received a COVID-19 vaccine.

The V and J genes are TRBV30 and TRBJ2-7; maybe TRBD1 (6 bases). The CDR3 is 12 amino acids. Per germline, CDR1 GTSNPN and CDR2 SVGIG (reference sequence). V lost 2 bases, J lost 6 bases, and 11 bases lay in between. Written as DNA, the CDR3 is TGTGCCTGGAGTCGGGACACCCTCGAGCAGTACGTC. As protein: CAWSRDTLEQYV.

For the CDR3, the DNA is TGTGCCAGCAGTCCAATAAGGGCAGGGACTGGAAACACCATATATTTT. This codes for CASSPIRAGTGNTIYF. V is TRBV25-1 and J is TRBJ1-3, with D tentatively TRBD1 (5 bases). CDR1 is MGHDK and CDR2 is SYGVNS in the germline V gene. The V end was cut by 5 bases, the J end by 2 bases, with 16 bases between. This CDR3 spans 16 amino acids.

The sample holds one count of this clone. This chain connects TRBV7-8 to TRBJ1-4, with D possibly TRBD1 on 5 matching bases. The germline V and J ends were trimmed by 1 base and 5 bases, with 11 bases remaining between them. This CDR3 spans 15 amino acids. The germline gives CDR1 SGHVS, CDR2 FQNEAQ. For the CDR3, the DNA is TGTGCCAGCAGCTTAGGGGGCGGACGAAATGAAAAACTGTTTTTT. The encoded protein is CASSLGGGRNEKLFF.

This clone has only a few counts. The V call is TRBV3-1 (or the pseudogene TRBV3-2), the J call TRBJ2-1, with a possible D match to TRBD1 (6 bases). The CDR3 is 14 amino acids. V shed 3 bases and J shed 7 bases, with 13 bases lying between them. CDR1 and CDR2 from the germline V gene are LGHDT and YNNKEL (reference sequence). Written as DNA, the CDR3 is TGTGCCAGCAGCCACAGGGGCGCGAGGAATGAGCAGTTCTTC. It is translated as CASSHRGARNEQFF.

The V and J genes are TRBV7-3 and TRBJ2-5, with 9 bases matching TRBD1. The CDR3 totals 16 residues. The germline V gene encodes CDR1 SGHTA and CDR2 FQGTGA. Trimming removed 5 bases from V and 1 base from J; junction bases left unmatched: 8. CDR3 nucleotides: TGTGCCAGCAGCCGGGACAGGGCAGGGAGCCAAGAGACCCAGTACTTC. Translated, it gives CASSRDRAGSQETQYF.

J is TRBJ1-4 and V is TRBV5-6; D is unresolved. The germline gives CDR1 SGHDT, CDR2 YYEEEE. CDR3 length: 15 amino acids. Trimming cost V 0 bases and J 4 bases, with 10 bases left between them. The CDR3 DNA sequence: TGTGCCAGCAGCTTGGCCGTACAGCTTAATGAAAAACTGTTTTTT. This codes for CASSLAVQLNEKLFF. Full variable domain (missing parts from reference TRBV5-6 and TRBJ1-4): DAGVTQSPTHLIKTRGQQVTLRCSPKSGHDTVSWYQQALGQGPQFIFQYYEEEERQRGNFPDRFSGHQFPNYSSELNVNALLLGDSALYLCASSLAVQLNEKLFFGSGTQLSVL.

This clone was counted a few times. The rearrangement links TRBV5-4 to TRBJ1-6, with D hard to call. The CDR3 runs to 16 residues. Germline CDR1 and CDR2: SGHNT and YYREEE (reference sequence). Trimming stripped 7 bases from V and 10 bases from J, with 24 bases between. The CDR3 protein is CASASLSGTQHSPLHF. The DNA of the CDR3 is TGTGCCAGCGCCTCTCTATCGGGCACCCAACACTCACCCCTCCACTTT.

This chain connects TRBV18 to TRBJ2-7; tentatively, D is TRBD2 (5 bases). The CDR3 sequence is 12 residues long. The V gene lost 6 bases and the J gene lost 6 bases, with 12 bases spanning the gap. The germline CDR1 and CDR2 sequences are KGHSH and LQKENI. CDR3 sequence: CASSLAGGEQYV. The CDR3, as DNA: TGTGCCAGCTCCCTAGCAGGAGGCGAGCAGTACGTC.

The CDR3 loop reads CASSPFPANQETQYF. CDR3 coding DNA: TGTGCCAGCAGTCCGTTTCCAGCAAACCAAGAGACCCAGTACTTC. The rearrangement uses TRBV27 and TRBJ2-5; the D is unclear. CDR1 and CDR2 (germline): MNHEY, SMNVEV (reference sequence). The CDR3 sequence is 15 residues long. V was shortened by 5 bases and J by 0 bases, with 13 bases between the two germline ends.

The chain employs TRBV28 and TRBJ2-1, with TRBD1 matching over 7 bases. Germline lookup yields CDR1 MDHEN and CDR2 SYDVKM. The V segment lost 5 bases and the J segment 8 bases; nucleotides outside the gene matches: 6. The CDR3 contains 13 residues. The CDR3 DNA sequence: TGTGCCAGCAGTCAAGGACAGGTCTATGAGCAGTTCTTC. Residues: CASSQGQVYEQFF.

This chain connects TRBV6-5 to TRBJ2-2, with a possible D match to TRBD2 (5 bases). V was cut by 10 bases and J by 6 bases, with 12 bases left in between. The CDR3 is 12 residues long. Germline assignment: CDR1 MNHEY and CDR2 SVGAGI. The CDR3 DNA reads TGTGCCACGCAGTGGGGAGCCGGGGAGCTGTTTTTT. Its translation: CATQWGAGELFF.

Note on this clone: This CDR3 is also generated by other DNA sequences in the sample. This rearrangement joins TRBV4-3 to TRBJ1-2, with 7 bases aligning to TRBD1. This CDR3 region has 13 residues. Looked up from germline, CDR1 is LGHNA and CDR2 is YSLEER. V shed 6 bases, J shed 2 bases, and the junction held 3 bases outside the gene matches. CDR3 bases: TGCGCCAGCAGTCAGGGACAGAACTATGGCTACACCTTC. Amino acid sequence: CASSQGQNYGYTF.

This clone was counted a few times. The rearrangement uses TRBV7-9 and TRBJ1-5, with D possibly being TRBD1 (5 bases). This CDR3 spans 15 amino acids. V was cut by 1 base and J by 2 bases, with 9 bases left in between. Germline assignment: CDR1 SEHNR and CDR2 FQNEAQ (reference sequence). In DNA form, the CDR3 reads TGTGCCAGCAGCTTAGGCAGGGCGGGCAATCAGCCCCAGCATTTT. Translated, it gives CASSLGRAGNQPQHF.

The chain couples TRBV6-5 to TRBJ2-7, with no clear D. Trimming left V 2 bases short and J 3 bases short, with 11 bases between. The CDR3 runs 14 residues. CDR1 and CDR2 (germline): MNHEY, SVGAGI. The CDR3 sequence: CASSYRPSGYEQYV. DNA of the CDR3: TGTGCCAGCAGTTACCGTCCCTCAGGCTACGAGCAGTACGTC.

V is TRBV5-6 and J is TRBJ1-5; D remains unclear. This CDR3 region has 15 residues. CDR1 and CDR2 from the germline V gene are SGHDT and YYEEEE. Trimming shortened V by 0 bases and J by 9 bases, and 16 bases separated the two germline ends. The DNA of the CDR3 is TGTGCCAGCAGCTTGGCCGGCCTTCTCTACGGGCCCCAGCATTTT. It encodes CASSLAGLLYGPQHF.

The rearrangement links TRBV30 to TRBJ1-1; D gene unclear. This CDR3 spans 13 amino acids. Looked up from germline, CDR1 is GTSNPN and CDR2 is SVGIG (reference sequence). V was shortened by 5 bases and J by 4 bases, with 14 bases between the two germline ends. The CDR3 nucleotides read TGTGCCTGGGACAAAGGGCGGGCCACTGAAGCTTTCTTT. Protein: CAWDKGRATEAFF. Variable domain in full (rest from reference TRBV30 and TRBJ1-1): SQTIHQWPATLVQPVGSPLSLECTVEGTSNPNLYWYRQAAGRGLQLLFYSVGIGQISSEVPQNLSASRPQDRQFILSSKKLLLSDSGFYLCAWDKGRATEAFFGQGTRLTVV.

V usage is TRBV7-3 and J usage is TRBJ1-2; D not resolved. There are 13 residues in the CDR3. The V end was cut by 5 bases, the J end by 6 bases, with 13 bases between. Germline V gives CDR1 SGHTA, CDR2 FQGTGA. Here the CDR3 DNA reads TGTGCCAGCAGCCCCACTTCGGGCAATGGCTACACCTTC. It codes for CASSPTSGNGYTF.

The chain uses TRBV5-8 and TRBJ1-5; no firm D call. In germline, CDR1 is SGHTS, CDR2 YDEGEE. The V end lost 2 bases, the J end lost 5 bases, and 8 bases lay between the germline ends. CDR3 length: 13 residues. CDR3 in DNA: TGTGCCAGCAGCTTTGCCCCGGATCAGCCCCAGCATTTT. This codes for CASSFAPDQPQHF.

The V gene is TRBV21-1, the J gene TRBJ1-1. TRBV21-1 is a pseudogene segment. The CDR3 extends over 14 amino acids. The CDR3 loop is CASSKVALNTEAFF. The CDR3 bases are TGTGCCAGCAGCAAAGTAGCCTTGAACACTGAAGCTTTCTTT.

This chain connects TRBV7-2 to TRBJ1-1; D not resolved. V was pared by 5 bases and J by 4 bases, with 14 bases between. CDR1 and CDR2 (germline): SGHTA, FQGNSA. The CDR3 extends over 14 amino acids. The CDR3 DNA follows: TGTGCCAGCAGCCTCTCCCCTCTGGGCACTGAAGCTTTCTTT. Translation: CASSLSPLGTEAFF.

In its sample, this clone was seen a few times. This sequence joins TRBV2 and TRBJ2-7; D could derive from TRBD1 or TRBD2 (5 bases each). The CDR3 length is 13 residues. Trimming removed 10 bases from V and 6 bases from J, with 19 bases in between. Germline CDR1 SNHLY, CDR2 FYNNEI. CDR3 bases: TGTGCCACCCAACCCTTGGGGACGCCCGAGCAGTACGTC. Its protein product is CATQPLGTPEQYV.

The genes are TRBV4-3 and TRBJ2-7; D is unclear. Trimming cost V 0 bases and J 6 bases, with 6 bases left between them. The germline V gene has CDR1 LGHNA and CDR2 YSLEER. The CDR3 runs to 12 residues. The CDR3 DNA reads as TGCGCCAGCAGCCAAGAACTGTGCGAGCAGTACGTC. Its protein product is CASSQELCEQYV.

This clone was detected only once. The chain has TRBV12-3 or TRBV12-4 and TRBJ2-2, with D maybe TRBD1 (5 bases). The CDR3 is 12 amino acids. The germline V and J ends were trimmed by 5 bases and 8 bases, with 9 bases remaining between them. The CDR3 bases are TGTGCCAGCAGTAGGGGTACAGGGGAGCTGTTTTTT. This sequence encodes CASSRGTGELFF.

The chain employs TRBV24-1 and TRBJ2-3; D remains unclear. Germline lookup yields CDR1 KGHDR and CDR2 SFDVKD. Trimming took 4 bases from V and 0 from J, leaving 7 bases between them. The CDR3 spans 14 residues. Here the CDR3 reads CATSERWSTDTQYF. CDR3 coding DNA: TGTGCCACCAGTGAACGATGGAGCACAGATACGCAGTATTTT.

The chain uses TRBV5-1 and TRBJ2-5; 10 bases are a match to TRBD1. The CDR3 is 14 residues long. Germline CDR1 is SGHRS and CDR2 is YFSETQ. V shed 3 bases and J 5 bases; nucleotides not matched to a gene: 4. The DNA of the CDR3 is TGCGCCAGCAGCTGGGACAGGGGCGGGGAGACCCAGTACTTC. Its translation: CASSWDRGGETQYF.

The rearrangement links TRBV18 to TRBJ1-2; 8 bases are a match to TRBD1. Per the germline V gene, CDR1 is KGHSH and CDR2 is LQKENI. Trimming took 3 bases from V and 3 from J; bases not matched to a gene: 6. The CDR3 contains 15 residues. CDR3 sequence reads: CASSPAGQDYYGYTF. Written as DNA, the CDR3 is TGTGCCAGCTCACCTGCGGGACAGGATTACTATGGCTACACCTTC.

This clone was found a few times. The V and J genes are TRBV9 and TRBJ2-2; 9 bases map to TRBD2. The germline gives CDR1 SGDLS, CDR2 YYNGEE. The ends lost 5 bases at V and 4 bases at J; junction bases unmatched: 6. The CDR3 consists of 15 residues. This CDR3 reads CASRERGAGTGELFF. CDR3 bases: TGTGCCAGCAGGGAGCGGGGGGCAGGCACCGGGGAGCTGTTTTTT.

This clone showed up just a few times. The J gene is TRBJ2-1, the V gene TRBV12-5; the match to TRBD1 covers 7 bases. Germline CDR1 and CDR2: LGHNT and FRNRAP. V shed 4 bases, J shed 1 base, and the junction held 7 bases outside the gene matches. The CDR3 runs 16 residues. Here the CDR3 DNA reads TGTGCTAGTGGTTCGAAGGACAGGCTTTCCTACAATGAGCAGTTCTTC. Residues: CASGSKDRLSYNEQFF.